This passage covers 31 T cell receptor beta chains from one sample sequenced in a study of Graves' ophthalmopathy and Graves' hyperthyroidism (dated by TCRdb to 2017 to 2018). The reads were generated on an Illumina HiSeq 2000. For repertoire sequencing, TCR beta CDR3 regions were amplified from RNA transcripts. The first round was an RT-PCR using HTBI primers with the Qiagen OneStep RT-PCR kit, and this first round was followed by a second-round multiplex PCR, then size selection and purification. TCRdb reprocessing: public reads trimmed at Q25 with fastp, clones called with MiXCR, in-frame beta chains kept. For every CDR3 protein sequence, its rows merge into one entry that carries the most common genes and DNA. For this sample there are over a million distinct CDR3 sequences; about 36% appear just once. The ten largest clones take up over 8.5% of the sample. The source material was peripheral blood or thyroid tissue (not recorded which). These receptors were collected from an adult man with Graves' hyperthyroidism.

This clonotype was picked up a small number of times. The chain carries TRBV9 and TRBJ2-5; no firm D call. The CDR3 covers 14 residues. Per the germline V gene, CDR1 is SGDLS and CDR2 is YYNGEE. Trimming pared 3 bases from V and 5 bases from J, leaving 14 bases between. CDR3 sequence: CASSERAPGETQYF. DNA of the CDR3: TGTGCCAGCAGCGAACGGGCCCCCGGGGAGACCCAGTACTTC.

V is TRBV7-6 and J is TRBJ1-1; 10 nucleotides match TRBD1. V dropped 5 bases and J dropped 2; count of bases not matched to a gene: 11. This CDR3 region has 17 residues. The V gene's germline CDR1 is SGHVS and CDR2 FNYEAQ. This chain's CDR3 is CASSSPDRGQGNTEAFF. The CDR3 DNA reads as TGTGCCAGCAGCAGCCCTGACAGGGGGCAGGGCAACACTGAAGCTTTCTTT.

This clonotype is a singleton in its sample. A clone one base away is much larger, so this may be a read error. The chain recombines TRBV11-2 with TRBJ2-5, with D possibly TRBD2 on 5 matching bases. Germline CDR1 and CDR2: SGHAT and FQNNGV. The CDR3 length is 15 residues. Trimming removed 4 bases from V and 4 bases from J, with 16 bases in between. DNA for the CDR3: TGTGCCAGCAGCTCCCCCCTTGTGACTACAGAGACCCAGTACTTC. Translation: CASSSPLVTTETQYF.

V usage is TRBV28 and J usage is TRBJ2-5, with D possibly called TRBD1 or TRBD2 (5 bases each). Germline V lookup: CDR1 MDHEN, CDR2 SYDVKM. The length of the CDR3 is 14 residues. V gave up 6 bases and J gave up 5 bases, with 16 bases separating them. The CDR3 sequence is CASRQAGASETQYF. In nucleotides, the CDR3 is TGTGCCAGCAGGCAGGCCGGGGCGAGCGAGACCCAGTACTTC. Filled out from reference TRBV28 and TRBJ2-5, the complete variable domain reads DVKVTQSSRYLVKRTGEKVFLECVQDMDHENMFWYRQDPGLGLRLIYFSYDVKMKEKGDIPEGYSVSREKKERFSLILESASTNQTSMYLCASRQAGASETQYFGPGTRLLVL.

This clonotype was found many times. The V gene is TRBV12-3 or TRBV12-4, the J gene TRBJ2-5; 12 bases align to TRBD1. Trimming took 6 bases from V and 9 from J; bases not matched to a gene: 11. This CDR3 spans 15 amino acids. This chain's CDR3 is CASSTGQGAGAAQYF. CDR3 DNA sequence: TGTGCCAGCAGCACGGGACAGGGGGCTGGAGCGGCCCAGTACTTC.

This clonotype was recorded at least ten times. The rearrangement links TRBV19 to TRBJ1-1; 7 positions match TRBD1. V trimming: 7 bases; J trimming: 11 bases; junction bases outside the gene matches: 7. Germline V gives CDR1 LNHDA, CDR2 SQIVND (reference sequence). The CDR3 extends over 11 amino acids. In DNA, the CDR3 is TGTGCCAGTATGGGACAGTCCGCGGCTTTCTTT. Its translation is CASMGQSAAFF.

There are many counts of this clonotype. The chain employs TRBV12-3 or TRBV12-4 and TRBJ1-2, with TRBD1 matching 7 bases. Germline trimming cut 6 bases from V and 4 bases from J; bases unmatched to any gene: 5. The CDR3 totals 13 residues. The CDR3 protein is CASSTGTVYGYTF. The CDR3 DNA is TGTGCCAGCAGCACCGGGACAGTCTATGGCTACACCTTC.

This clonotype has just a few counts. This chain links TRBV27 with TRBJ1-1, with D hard to call. Trimming cost V 5 bases and J 5 bases, with 15 bases left between them. Germline CDR1 MNHEY, CDR2 SMNVEV (reference sequence). The CDR3 covers 14 residues. The CDR3 region has the DNA TGTGCCAGCAGTCTCCCGGACGGGCGAACTGAAGCTTTCTTT. Its protein is CASSLPDGRTEAFF.

The chain couples TRBV4-2 to TRBJ2-7; D uncertain. Germline V CDR1 and CDR2: LGHNA, YNFKEQ. The length of the CDR3 is 13 residues. Trimming left V 3 bases short and J 2 bases short, with 8 bases between. CDR3 loop: CASSQSAAYEQYF. For the CDR3, the DNA is TGTGCCAGCAGCCAGTCGGCGGCCTACGAGCAGTACTTC.

This clonotype was seen many times. The rearrangement joins TRBV12-3 or TRBV12-4 to TRBJ1-1; the D gene is possibly TRBD1 (5 bases). The CDR3 runs 14 residues. V gave up 3 bases and J gave up 11 bases, with 19 bases separating them. CDR3 DNA sequence: TGTGCCAGCAGTTTCTCCCCAGGGCGGGGGGAGGCTTTCTTT. It yields the protein CASSFSPGRGEAFF.

This clonotype was seen more than once but under ten times. The CDR3 nucleotides read TGTGCCAGCAGCTTAGCGACAGGGATTGGCTACACCTTC. This codes for CASSLATGIGYTF. The chain couples TRBV7-9 to TRBJ1-2; 7 positions agree with TRBD1. Trimming removed 0 bases from V and 7 bases from J; junction bases left unmatched: 2. Germline V gene lookup returns CDR1 SEHNR and CDR2 FQNEAQ (reference sequence). The CDR3 sequence is 13 residues long.

The chain links TRBV27 to TRBJ1-2, with D unclear. The CDR3 has 14 amino acids. Germline CDR1 is MNHEY and CDR2 is SMNVEV (reference sequence). V lost 1 base, J lost 1 base, and 7 bases lay in between. The CDR3 loop reads CASSLLPINYGYTF. For the CDR3, the DNA is TGTGCCAGCAGTTTATTGCCGATTAACTATGGCTACACCTTC.

J is TRBJ1-2 and V is TRBV29-1; D may be TRBD1 (6 bases). This CDR3 is built from 14 residues. V was shortened by 4 bases and J by 6 bases, with 18 bases between the two germline ends. In germline, CDR1 is SQVTM, CDR2 ANQGSEA. CDR3 amino acids: CSVVRDTGFHGYTF. The CDR3 DNA sequence: TGCAGCGTTGTCCGGGACACGGGCTTCCATGGCTACACCTTC.

In this sample, this clonotype turned up a few times. The chain carries TRBV2 and TRBJ2-7; 9 bases are a match to TRBD2. CDR1 and CDR2 from the germline V gene are SNHLY and FYNNEI. J was trimmed by 6 bases and V by 10 bases; bases with no gene match: 19. The CDR3 consists of 16 residues. The CDR3 nucleotides read TGTGCCACGTCTACGCCGGGACTAGCAGCGTCGGGCGAGCAGTACTTC. Translation gives CATSTPGLAASGEQYF.

Remarks on this clonotype: The conserved phenylalanine or tryptophan normally closing the CDR3 is absent here, so this likely arose from a read error. The genes are TRBV12-3 or TRBV12-4 and TRBJ1-1, with 7 positions matching TRBD1. Trimming removed 8 bases from V and 2 bases from J; junction bases left unmatched: 11. CDR3 length equals 15 residues. Here the CDR3 reads CASRPITGDNTEAFL. The CDR3 coding sequence is TGTGCCAGCCGCCCGATAACAGGGGACAACACTGAAGCTTTCCTT.

This clonotype was observed at least ten times. This CDR3 is CASSSPWDREETQYF. CDR3 DNA sequence: TGCGCCAGCAGCTCACCCTGGGACAGGGAGGAGACCCAGTACTTC. This rearrangement joins TRBV5-1 to TRBJ2-5, with TRBD1 matching 9 bases. The CDR3 loop spans 15 amino acids. V shed 3 bases and J 5 bases; nucleotides not matched to a gene: 8. The germline gives CDR1 SGHRS, CDR2 YFSETQ. Together with reference TRBV5-1 and TRBJ2-5, the CDR3 gives the full variable domain: KAGVTQTPRYLIKTRGQQVTLSCSPISGHRSVSWYQQTPGQGLQFLFEYFSETQRNKGNFPGRFSGRQFSNSRSEMNVSTLELGDSALYLCASSSPWDREETQYFGPGTRLLVL.

This clonotype came up many times. The V call is TRBV29-1, the J call TRBJ2-7, with 7 bases matching TRBD2. V was pared by 7 bases and J by 6 bases, with 9 bases of the junction left unmatched. The CDR3 consists of 12 residues. Germline-derived CDR1 and CDR2 are SQVTM and ANQGSEA. CDR3 sequence: CSGGEGLGEQYF. The CDR3, as DNA: TGCAGCGGCGGGGAGGGTCTGGGCGAGCAGTACTTC.

Comments on this clonotype: This sequence may be a read error, since a much larger clone differs from it by one base. The chain joins TRBV9 to TRBJ1-6; no firm D call. Deletions cut 6 bases from V and 0 bases from J, with 13 bases between. Per germline, CDR1 SGDLS and CDR2 YYNGEE. The CDR3 totals 16 residues. CDR3 nucleotide sequence: TGTGCCAGCAATTTCCCCCAGAGCTCCTATAATTCACCCCTCCACTTT. Translation: CASNFPQSSYNSPLHF.

This clonotype appeared many times. The CDR3, as DNA: TGTGCCAGCAGATACAAGACCGGGACAGGTTCCTACGAGCAGTACTTC. Its translation is CASRYKTGTGSYEQYF. The chain recombines TRBV2 with TRBJ2-7; 8 bases match TRBD1. Losses at the gene ends were 6 bases for V and 1 base for J; bases not matched to a gene: 11. The CDR3 has 16 amino acids. CDR1 SNHLY and CDR2 FYNNEI come from the germline V gene.

The rearrangement uses TRBV9 and TRBJ1-5, with D uncertain. Trimming took 4 bases from V and 6 from J, leaving 11 bases between them. The CDR3 sequence is 13 residues long. The germline CDR1 and CDR2 sequences are SGDLS and YYNGEE. This CDR3 reads CASSQYSGQPQHF. The CDR3 DNA reads TGTGCCAGCAGCCAATACTCTGGTCAGCCCCAGCATTTT.

This clonotype showed up many times. The J gene is TRBJ2-7, the V gene TRBV7-8; D is undetermined. Germline V lookup: CDR1 SGHVS, CDR2 FQNEAQ. CDR3 length: 14 residues. Trimming cost V 5 bases and J 2 bases, with 13 bases left between them. CDR3 sequence reads: CASSNMGSTYEQYF. Written as DNA, the CDR3 is TGTGCCAGCAGCAACATGGGCTCAACCTACGAGCAGTACTTC.

Ten or more counts support this clonotype. The V gene is TRBV20-1, the J gene TRBJ1-5; possible D gene TRBD1, 6 bases. This CDR3 contains 16 residues. The V end lost 4 bases, the J end lost 0 bases, and 16 bases lay between the germline ends. CDR1 DFQATT and CDR2 SNEGSKA come from the germline V gene (reference sequence). CDR3 DNA sequence: TGCAGTGCTATGGCCCCGGGGGGCCTTAGCAATCAGCCCCAGCATTTT. This encodes CSAMAPGGLSNQPQHF.

This clonotype has a count of ten or more. The CDR3 protein is CASTFSGQPQHF. CDR3 coding DNA: TGTGCCAGCACCTTTTCAGGTCAGCCCCAGCATTTT. The chain links TRBV12-3 or TRBV12-4 to TRBJ1-5; D remains ambiguous. The CDR3 sequence is 12 residues long. V gave up 7 bases and J gave up 6 bases, with 10 bases separating them.

Points on this clonotype: The junction differs from germline at one of its ends, possibly a read error. The rearrangement links TRBV10-3 to TRBJ1-5, with D perhaps matching TRBD1 (5 bases). Germline V lookup: CDR1 ENHRY, CDR2 SYGVKD. CDR3 length equals 15 residues. CDR3 DNA sequence: TGTGCCAGCAGTTACGGAACGACAGCGGATCAGCCCCAGCATTTT. Translation gives CASSYGTTADQPQHF.

The J gene is TRBJ1-4, the V gene TRBV14; 9 bases fit TRBD1. Germline lookup yields CDR1 SGHDN and CDR2 FVKESK. V lost 5 bases and J lost 8; bases outside the gene matches: 6. CDR3 length equals 14 residues. The CDR3 DNA sequence: TGTGCCAGCAGCACCGGGACAGGGCACGAAAAACTGTTTTTT. Translation: CASSTGTGHEKLFF.

The V and J genes are TRBV29-1 and TRBJ1-3; D is uncertain. Germline V gene lookup returns CDR1 SQVTM and CDR2 ANQGSEA. The CDR3 totals 14 residues. V shed 1 base and J shed 0 bases, with 7 bases lying between them. CDR3 protein: CSVEGQASGNTIYF. CDR3 sequence (DNA): TGCAGCGTTGAAGGACAAGCCTCTGGAAACACCATATATTTT. The full variable domain, completed using reference TRBV29-1 and TRBJ1-3, is SAVISQKPSRDICQRGTSLTIQCQVDSQVTMMFWYRQQPGQSLTLIATANQGSEATYESGFVIDKFPISRPNLTFSTLTVSNMSPEDSSIYLCSVEGQASGNTIYFGEGSWLTVV.

With respect to this clonotype: One base away lies a much larger clone, so this may be a sequencing read error. The chain has TRBV7-2 and TRBJ2-5; weak D call: TRBD1 (5 bases). Germline V gene data show CDR1 as SGHTA and CDR2 as FQGNSA. Trimming took 3 bases from V and 1 from J, leaving 15 bases between them. The CDR3 extends over 16 amino acids. The CDR3 DNA follows: TGTGCCAGCAGCTTTGGGGCAGCAGGACCCCAAGAGACCCAGTACTTC. The encoded protein is CASSFGAAGPQETQYF.

This clonotype was seen ten or more times. The V gene is TRBV20-1, the J gene TRBJ2-5, with D unclear. The CDR3 contains 14 residues. Germline CDR1 DFQATT, CDR2 SNEGSKA (reference sequence). With 5 bases removed from V and 0 bases from J, the gap between germline ends came to 13 bases. The CDR3 bases are TGCAGTGCTCCCAAAGTGTCGTACCAAGAGACCCAGTACTTC. As protein: CSAPKVSYQETQYF.

The chain recombines TRBV9 with TRBJ1-2; the D is unclear. Germline values: CDR1 SGDLS, CDR2 YYNGEE. This CDR3 contains 17 residues. V gave up 4 bases and J gave up 2 bases, with 21 bases separating them. The CDR3 loop reads CASSLTTAGRSNYGYTF. CDR3 DNA sequence: TGTGCCAGCAGCCTAACCACTGCGGGCCGTTCGAACTATGGCTACACCTTC.

This clonotype was picked up many times. The J gene is TRBJ2-7, the V gene TRBV19; the D call may be TRBD1 or TRBD2 (5 bases each). CDR1 LNHDA and CDR2 SQIVND come from the germline V gene (reference sequence). The germline V and J ends were trimmed by 5 bases and 6 bases, with 14 bases remaining between them. The CDR3 is 13 residues long. In DNA form, the CDR3 reads TGTGCCAGTAGTCCATCGACTGGGGGCGAGCAGTACTTC. This encodes CASSPSTGGEQYF. The full variable domain, with the rest looked up from reference TRBV19 and TRBJ2-7, is DGGITQSPKYLFRKEGQNVTLSCEQNLNHDAMYWYRQDPGQGLRLIYYSQIVNDFQKGDIAEGYSVSREKKESFPLTVTSAQKNPTAFYLCASSPSTGGEQYFGPGTRLTVT.

This chain links TRBV7-9 with TRBJ2-3; no clear D gene. The CDR3 length is 14 residues. Germline CDR1 SEHNR, CDR2 FQNEAQ (reference sequence). V was trimmed by 2 bases and J by 0 bases, leaving 6 bases between them. CDR3 DNA: TGTGCCAGCAGCTTAACACAGAGCACAGATACGCAGTATTTT. This encodes CASSLTQSTDTQYF.